The entry that follows covers one T cell receptor (beta chain) sequence. Donors likely had unrecorded immune exposures despite being nominally healthy when sampled. In the PCR, 60 Vbeta and 13 Jbeta primers were used. The repertoire was sequenced with immunoSEQ multiplex PCR; TCRdb's copy has only in-frame clones and lacks some. The sample holds some 150,000 clones, 79% seen once. This specimen belongs to a study of cytomegalovirus exposure and HLA in healthy donors. In the study overall: Inside one of the first data releases sat some 93 million unique TCRs taken from HLA-typed donors.

The CDR3 runs 15 residues. Germline V CDR1 and CDR2: KGHSH, LQKENI. With 3 bases clipped from V and 5 bases from J, the junction kept 6 bases outside the gene matches. This sequence joins TRBV18 and TRBJ2-1; 8 bases agree with TRBD1. This TCR was recovered from a man over 45 in good health and CMV-seropositive. Material for sequencing was PBMCs. The chain's CDR3 is CASSPRVQGDNEQFF. The CDR3 DNA sequence: TGTGCCAGCTCACCGAGAGTACAGGGGGACAATGAGCAGTTCTTC. The full variable domain, rest sourced from reference TRBV18 and TRBJ2-1, is NAGVMQNPRHLVRRRGQEARLRCSPMKGHSHVYWYRQLPEEGLKFMVYLQKENIIDESGMPKERFSAEFPKEGPSILRIQQVVRGDSAAYFCASSPRVQGDNEQFFGPGTRLTVL.